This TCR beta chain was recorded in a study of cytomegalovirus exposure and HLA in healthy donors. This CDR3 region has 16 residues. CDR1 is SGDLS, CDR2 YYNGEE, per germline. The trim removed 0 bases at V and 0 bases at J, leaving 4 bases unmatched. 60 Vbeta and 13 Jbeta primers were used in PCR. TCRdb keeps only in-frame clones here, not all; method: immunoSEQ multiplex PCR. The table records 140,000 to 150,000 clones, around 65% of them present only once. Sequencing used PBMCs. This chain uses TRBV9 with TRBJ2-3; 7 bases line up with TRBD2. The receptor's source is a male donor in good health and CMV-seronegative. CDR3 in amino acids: CASSVGRLASTDTQYF. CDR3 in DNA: TGTGCCAGCAGCGTAGGTCGACTAGCTAGCACAGATACGCAGTATTTT.